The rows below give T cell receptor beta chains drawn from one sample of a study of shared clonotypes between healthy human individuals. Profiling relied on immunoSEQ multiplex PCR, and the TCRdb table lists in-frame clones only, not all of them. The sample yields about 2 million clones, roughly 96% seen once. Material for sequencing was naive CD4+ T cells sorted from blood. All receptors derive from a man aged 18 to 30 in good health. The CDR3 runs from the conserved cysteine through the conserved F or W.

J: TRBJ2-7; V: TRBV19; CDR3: CASSGTGSTYEQYF
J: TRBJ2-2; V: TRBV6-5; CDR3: CASRKWGNTGELFF
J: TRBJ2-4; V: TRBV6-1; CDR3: CASTRGDTQTPYF
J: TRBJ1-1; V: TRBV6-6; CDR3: CASSWEAMNTEAFF
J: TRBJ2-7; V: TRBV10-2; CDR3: CASGTGTVYEQYF
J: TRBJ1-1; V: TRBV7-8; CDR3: CASSFTVRTEAFF
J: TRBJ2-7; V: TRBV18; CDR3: CASSPGLAYEQYF
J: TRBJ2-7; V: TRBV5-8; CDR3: CASSSYTGLSGEQYF
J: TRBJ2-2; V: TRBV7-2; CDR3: CASSIYTPNTGELFF
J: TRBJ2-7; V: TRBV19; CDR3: CASSIGGTSSYEQYF
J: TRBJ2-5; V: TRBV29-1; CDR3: CSVRSTFLGETQYF
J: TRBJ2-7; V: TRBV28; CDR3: CASSPPGSYEQYF
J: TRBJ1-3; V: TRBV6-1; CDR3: CASSPGTTGNTIYF
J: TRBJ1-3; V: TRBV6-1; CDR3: CASSAETGFGNTIYF
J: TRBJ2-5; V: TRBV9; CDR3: CASSVVAGPQETQYF
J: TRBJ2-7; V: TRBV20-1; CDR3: CSPQGIEQYF
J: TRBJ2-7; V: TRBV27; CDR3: CASSLYGSYEQYF
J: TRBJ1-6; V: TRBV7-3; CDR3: CASSLIRDSPLHF
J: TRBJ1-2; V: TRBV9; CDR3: CASSVGRQPLGYTF
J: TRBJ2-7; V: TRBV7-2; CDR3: CASSLVTATTYEQYF
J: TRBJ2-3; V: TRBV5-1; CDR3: CASSLVTPPADTQYF
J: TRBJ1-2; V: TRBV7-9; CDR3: CASSLTDRESGYTF